This T cell receptor beta chain is from a study of blood T cell repertoires in COVID-19. Study background: Sources were T cells, B-cell-depleted T cells, or PBMCs; the material itself was cDNA or gDNA.

CDR3 length: 16 residues. V lost 5 bases and J 4 bases, leaving 18 bases between the germline ends. Per germline, CDR1 WNHNN and CDR2 SYGVQD (reference sequence). Some clones are missing from TCRdb's copy, which holds only in-frame ones; the method was immunoSEQ multiplex PCR. This table has around 250,000 clones, around nine tenths appearing once. The material sequenced was peripheral blood. This clonotype originated in an older woman who had recovered from COVID-19. The V gene is TRBV10-1, the J gene TRBJ1-5; D gene unclear. This CDR3 is CASSPAGGVRNQPQHF. The CDR3, as DNA: TGCGCCAGCAGTCCCGCCGGAGGAGTTCGGAATCAGCCCCAGCATTTT.